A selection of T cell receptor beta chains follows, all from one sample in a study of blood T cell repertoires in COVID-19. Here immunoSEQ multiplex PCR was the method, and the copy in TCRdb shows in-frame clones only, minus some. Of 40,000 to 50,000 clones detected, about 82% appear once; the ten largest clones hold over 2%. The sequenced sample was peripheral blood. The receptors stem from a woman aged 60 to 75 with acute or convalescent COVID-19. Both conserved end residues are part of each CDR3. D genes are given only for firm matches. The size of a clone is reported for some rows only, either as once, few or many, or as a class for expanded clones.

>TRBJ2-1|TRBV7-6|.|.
CASSGDALRGNEQFF
TGTGCCAGCAGCGGGGACGCACTACGGGGGAATGAGCAGTTCTTC
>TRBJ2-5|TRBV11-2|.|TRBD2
CASSLVARGSSGKQTQYF
TGTGCCAGCAGCTTAGTTGCGCGGGGATCTAGCGGGAAACAGACCCAGTACTTC
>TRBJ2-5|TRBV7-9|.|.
CASSLVRGETQYF
TGTGCCAGCAGCTTAGTTCGGGGAGAGACCCAGTACTTC
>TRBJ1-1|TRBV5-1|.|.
CASSLQGTANTEAFF
TGCGCCAGCAGCTTACAGGGAACCGCCAACACTGAAGCTTTCTTT
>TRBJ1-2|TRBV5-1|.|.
CASSLDFDGYTF
TGCGCCAGCAGCTTGGACTTTGATGGCTACACCTTC
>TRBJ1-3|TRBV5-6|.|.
CASSFGGTLSGNTIYF
TGTGCCAGCAGTTTTGGGGGGACCCTCTCTGGAAACACCATATATTTT
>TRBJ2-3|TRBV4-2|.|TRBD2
CASSQDLLVLAGAPDTQYF
TGTGCCAGCAGCCAAGATCTACTTGTCCTAGCGGGAGCACCAGATACGCAGTATTTT
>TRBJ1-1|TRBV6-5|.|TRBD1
CASSFDRGLRKSEAFF
TGTGCCAGCAGTTTCGACAGGGGATTGAGAAAATCTGAAGCTTTCTTT
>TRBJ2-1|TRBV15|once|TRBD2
CATSRDRASGEQFF
TGTGCCACCAGCAGAGATAGAGCTAGCGGGGAGCAGTTCTTC
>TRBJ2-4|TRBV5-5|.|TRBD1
CASSLGTELAKNIQYF
TGTGCCAGCAGCCTCGGGACAGAGCTAGCCAAAAACATTCAGTACTTC
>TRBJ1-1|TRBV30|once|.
CALCELGRRLRNTEAFF
TGTGCCTTATGTGAGTTGGGCCGACGATTAAGGAACACTGAAGCTTTCTTT
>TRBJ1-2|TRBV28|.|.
CASATAGGDYGYTF
TGTGCCAGCGCGACCGCTGGGGGGGACTATGGCTACACCTTC
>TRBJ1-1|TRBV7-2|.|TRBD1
CASSLGDRRNTEAFF
TGTGCCAGCAGCTTAGGGGACAGAAGGAACACTGAAGCTTTCTTT
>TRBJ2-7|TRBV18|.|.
CASSPRLNGQQVSYEQYF
TGTGCCAGCTCACCACGGCTAAACGGACAGCAGGTCTCCTACGAGCAGTACTTC
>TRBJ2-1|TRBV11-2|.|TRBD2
CASIRSGGSSYNEQFF
TGTGCCAGTATTCGTAGCGGGGGGAGCTCCTACAATGAGCAGTTCTTC
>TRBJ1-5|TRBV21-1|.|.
CASSKGVGGPGQNQPQHF
TGTGCCAGCAGCAAAGGCGTCGGGGGACCAGGGCAAAATCAGCCCCAGCATTTT
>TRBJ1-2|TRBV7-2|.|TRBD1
CASSFGTGLYGYTF
TGTGCCAGCAGCTTCGGGACAGGGCTTTATGGCTACACCTTC
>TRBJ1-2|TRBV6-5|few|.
CASSYSTDYGYTF
TGTGCCAGCAGTTACTCGACTGACTATGGCTACACCTTC
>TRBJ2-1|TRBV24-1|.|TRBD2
CATSVGTSGRDEQFF
TGTGCCACCAGTGTCGGGACTAGCGGGAGGGATGAGCAGTTCTTC
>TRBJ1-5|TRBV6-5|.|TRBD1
CASSSTSGGQPQHF
TGTGCCAGCAGTTCTACTTCAGGGGGTCAGCCCCAGCATTTT
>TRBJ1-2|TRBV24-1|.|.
CATSDLTGTHGYTF
TGTGCCACCAGTGATTTAACCGGGACTCATGGCTACACCTTC
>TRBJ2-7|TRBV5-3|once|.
CARSLSLDYLSSYEQYF
TGTGCCAGAAGCTTGTCCTTGGACTACCTAAGCTCCTACGAGCAGTACTTC
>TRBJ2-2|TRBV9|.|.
CASSVGPGENTGELFF
TGTGCCAGCAGCGTTGGGCCGGGGGAGAACACCGGGGAGCTGTTTTTT
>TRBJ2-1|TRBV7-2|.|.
CASSPSLGALSRNEQFF
TGTGCCAGCAGCCCGAGTCTGGGGGCACTAAGCCGCAATGAGCAGTTCTTC
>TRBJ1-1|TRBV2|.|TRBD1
CASLPPGQGEAFF
TGTGCCAGCCTTCCCCCGGGACAGGGCGAAGCTTTCTTT
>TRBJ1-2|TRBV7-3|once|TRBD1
CASSLTRKGAYGYTF
TGTGCCAGCAGCTTAACGAGGAAGGGGGCCTATGGCTACACCTTC
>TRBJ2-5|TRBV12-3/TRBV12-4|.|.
CASSSDSQGTQYF
TGTGCCAGCAGTTCCGACTCCCAGGGGACCCAGTACTTC
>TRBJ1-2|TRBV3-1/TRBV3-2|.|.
CASSQDSGRTVGGYTF
TGTGCCAGCAGCCAAGATAGCGGGAGAACGGTTGGTGGCTACACCTTC
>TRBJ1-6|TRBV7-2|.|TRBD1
CASSPSRLRQGNNSPLHF
TGTGCCAGCAGCCCCTCACGATTACGACAGGGCAATAATTCACCCCTCCACTTT
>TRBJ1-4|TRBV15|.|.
CATGASTNEKLFF
TGTGCCACGGGGGCGTCAACTAATGAAAAACTGTTTTTT
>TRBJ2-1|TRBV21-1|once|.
CASSRPGCNEQFF
TGTGCCAGCAGCAGACCAGGGTGCAATGAGCAGTTCTTC
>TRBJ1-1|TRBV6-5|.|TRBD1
CASSHRDRVTAEAFF
TGTGCCAGCAGCCACCGGGACAGGGTTACCGCTGAAGCTTTCTTT
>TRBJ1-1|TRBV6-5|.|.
CASRTSGMNTEAFF
TGTGCCAGCAGGACTTCGGGTATGAACACTGAAGCTTTCTTT
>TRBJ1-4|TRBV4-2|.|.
CASSQVDRDNEKLFF
TGTGCCAGCAGCCAAGTAGACAGAGATAATGAAAAACTGTTTTTT